Here is one T cell receptor beta chain with its context. Antigen unknown. The source of the sample is a study of identical twins. Broader study findings: There were fewer insertions in abundant cord blood beta clonotypes, but memory repertoires showed no such pattern. Where out-of-frame alpha sequences were twin-shared, they showed excess low generation probability.

MiXCR, run by TCRdb on the 5' RACE reads, gives a single entry per CDR3 protein. Of a few hundred thousand distinct CDR3 sequences in the sample, less than 20% were seen once. This CDR3 is built from 15 residues. Trimming shortened V by 0 bases and J by 0 bases, and 6 bases separated the two germline ends. Germline CDR1 is LNHNV and CDR2 is YYDKDF (reference sequence). Specimen: naive T cells sorted from blood. The TCR comes from a man aged 45-60 years in good health. This sequence joins TRBV15 and TRBJ1-3, with D unresolved. The CDR3: CATSRDFSSGNTIYF. The DNA of the CDR3 is TGTGCCACCAGCAGAGATTTCAGCTCTGGAAACACCATATATTTT. The entire variable domain, with the rest obtained from reference TRBV15 and TRBJ1-3, is as follows: DAMVIQNPRYQVTQFGKPVTLSCSQTLNHNVMYWYQQKSSQAPKLLFHYYDKDFNNEADTPDNFQSRRPNTSFCFLDIRSPGLGDTAMYLCATSRDFSSGNTIYFGEGSWLTVV.